The clone carrying this TCR beta chain has more than one count but fewer than ten. Its cognate antigen is unknown. These data are taken from a study of T cells after yellow fever vaccination. On the study more broadly: Those fractions that held only low numbers of cells were prepared using the SMART-Seq v4 Ultra Low Input RNA kit. Broader study findings: Reappearing after the booster were most of the clones from primary vaccination (less than 98% CD4, 85% to 90% CD8). Bulk-population clonotypes that are abundant could appear as contaminants in FACS-sorted repertoires.

CDR3 length: 14 residues. CDR1 and CDR2 (germline): DFQATT, SNEGSKA (reference sequence). For TCR, cDNA came from 5'RACE template switching, which added a universal primer site and UMIs. TCRdb re-called the 5' RACE reads with MiXCR, one entry per CDR3 protein. The table includes some 240,000 distinct CDR3 sequences, approximately 3.3% detected once. Sample: CD4+ T cells sorted from PBMCs, taken 10 days after the yellow fever booster vaccination. The TCR originated in a young man who received the YFV17D yellow fever vaccine. The V gene is TRBV20-1, the J gene TRBJ2-3, with 10 bases matching TRBD2. Here the CDR3 DNA reads TGCACGTGCTCACTAGCGGGGAAGGGAGATACGCAGTATTTT. Its protein is CTCSLAGKGDTQYF.